These T cell receptor beta chains were read from a single sample in a study of T cell repertoires in cytomegalovirus infection. Using its own MiXCR run on the reads, TCRdb lists one record per CDR3 protein. This repertoire shows 200,000 or so distinct CDR3 sequences, 25% to 30% found once; its top ten account for under 35%. Sequenced input: PBMCs. These receptors were taken from a human donor in good health (CMV status not recorded). Some clones in this sample may be carry-over from other donors' samples. CDR3s include the opening cysteine and the closing phenylalanine or tryptophan. D genes are given only for firm matches. The size field is filled for only some rows; it gives once, few, many or a size class.

j_gene,v_gene,abundance,d_gene,CDR3aa,CDR3nt
TRBJ1-4,TRBV7-9,few,.,CASSLNSNEKLFF,TGTGCCAGCAGCTTAAACAGTAATGAAAAACTGTTTTTT
TRBJ2-1,TRBV7-2,.,TRBD2,CACSFLAGGPGFYNEQFF,TGTGCCTGCAGCTTTCTAGCGGGGGGGCCCGGGTTCTACAATGAGCAGTTCTTC
TRBJ2-1,TRBV10-3,.,.,CAIRPDGGDPLYNEQFF,TGTGCCATCAGGCCCGACGGAGGGGACCCCTTGTACAATGAGCAGTTCTTC
TRBJ2-3,TRBV3-1,.,.,CASSLMGLPAGGDTQYF,TGTGCCAGCAGCCTCATGGGACTCCCCGCCGGGGGAGATACGCAGTATTTT
TRBJ1-2,TRBV7-2,.,.,CASSFMSNYGYTF,TGTGCCAGCAGCTTCATGAGTAACTATGGCTACACCTTC
TRBJ2-1,TRBV14,few,TRBD2,CASSPGLAGIISNNEQFF,TGTGCCAGCAGCCCGGGACTAGCGGGGATCATATCCAACAATGAGCAGTTCTTC
TRBJ1-1,TRBV6-6,few,.,CASIRGVGTEAFF,TGTGCCAGCATCCGAGGGGTGGGCACTGAAGCTTTCTTT
TRBJ1-4,TRBV7-2,many,.,CASSLVTNEKLFF,TGTGCCAGCAGCTTGGTAACTAATGAAAAACTGTTTTTT
TRBJ2-6,TRBV30,.,TRBD1,CAWGSRGLRSGANVLTF,TGTGCCTGGGGCTCCAGGGGGTTAAGGTCTGGGGCCAACGTCCTGACTTTC
TRBJ1-1,TRBV19,.,.,CASSYRGTEAFF,TGTGCCAGTAGTTACCGTGGGACTGAAGCTTTCTTT
TRBJ2-5,TRBV2,.,.,CASSETGTQYF,TGTGCCAGCAGTGAAACAGGGACCCAGTACTTC
TRBJ2-1,TRBV7-9,many,TRBD2,CASSLGRGDSYNEQFF,TGTGCCAGCAGCTTAGGACGGGGGGACTCCTACAATGAGCAGTTCTTC
TRBJ2-7,TRBV3-1,.,.,CASSQEVGLYEQYF,TGTGCCAGCAGCCAAGAGGTGGGACTCTACGAGCAGTACTTC
TRBJ2-3,TRBV7-2,.,.,CASRDVGPLPSTDTQYF,TGTGCCAGCAGGGATGTGGGACCCCTACCTAGCACAGATACGCAGTATTTT
TRBJ2-2,TRBV5-1,.,.,CASSGERRGISNTGELFF,TGCGCCAGCAGCGGTGAAAGGAGAGGCATTTCGAACACCGGGGAGCTGTTTTTT